This TCR beta chain appears in the sequencing data of a study of cytomegalovirus exposure and HLA in healthy donors. This CDR3 has 13 residues. Germline assignment: CDR1 GTSNPN and CDR2 SVGIG (reference sequence). 60 Vbeta and 13 Jbeta primers were used in PCR. Assay: immunoSEQ multiplex PCR; the TCRdb copy retains only in-frame clones and omits some. The table for this sample gives some 160,000 clones. Donors likely had unrecorded immune exposures despite being nominally healthy when sampled. This sequence was found in a man aged 25-45 years in good health and CMV-seronegative. V and J are TRBV30 and TRBJ2-5, with 8 bases matching TRBD2. Judging by the DNA end, TRBJ2-7 fits better; the J call may be wrong. Source material: PBMCs. Here the CDR3 reads CASGGASGYEQYF. CDR3 bases: TGTGCCTCCGGGGGGGCTAGCGGTTACGAGCAGTACTTC.